Presented here are 26 T cell receptor beta chains from one specimen sequenced in a study of shared clonotypes between healthy human individuals. Using immunoSEQ multiplex PCR, the repertoire was profiled, and TCRdb retains in-frame clones only, with some absent. The sample lists around 690,000 clones, roughly 87% occurring once. The specimen was memory CD8+ T cells from PBMCs. Subset here: CD45RO+ cells pooled with CCR7-negative TemRA cells. These receptors originate from a young man in good health. Some clones in this sample may be carry-over from other donors' samples.

This chain's CDR3 is CASSLITSGSHEQYF. As DNA, the CDR3 is TGTGCCAGCAGCTTGATAACTAGCGGGAGTCACGAGCAGTACTTC. The V and J genes are TRBV5-6 and TRBJ2-7; 11 nucleotides match TRBD2. Germline CDR1 is SGHDT and CDR2 is YYEEEE. V lost 1 base and J lost 5; bases outside the gene matches: 5. This CDR3 is built from 15 residues.

The rearrangement joins TRBV4-1 to TRBJ1-1, with D tentatively TRBD1 (5 bases). The V end was cut by 4 bases, the J end by 4 bases, with 13 bases between. CDR3 size: 14 residues. The germline V gene has CDR1 MGHRA and CDR2 YSYEKL. The CDR3, as DNA: TGCGCCAGCAGCCTAGACAGACCGAGCACTGAAGCTTTCTTT. Translation gives CASSLDRPSTEAFF.

V usage is TRBV5-8 and J usage is TRBJ1-2; TRBD1 is a possible D gene (6 bases). V was trimmed by 0 bases and J by 5 bases, leaving 17 bases between them. This CDR3 is built from 16 residues. CDR1 and CDR2 from the germline V gene are SGHTS and YDEGEE. The CDR3 loop is CASSLGQGRNVYGYTF. The CDR3 DNA reads TGTGCCAGCAGCTTGGGGCAGGGGCGCAATGTTTATGGCTACACCTTC.

This clone came up a few times. This sequence joins TRBV19 and TRBJ1-1, with 8 positions matching TRBD1. CDR1 LNHDA and CDR2 SQIVND come from the germline V gene (reference sequence). J was trimmed by 5 bases and V by 5 bases; bases with no gene match: 4. The CDR3 totals 13 residues. The CDR3, as DNA: TGTGCCAGTAGTGCAACAGGGGGGACTGAAGCTTTCTTT. This codes for CASSATGGTEAFF.

The chain employs TRBV7-7 and TRBJ2-2; 8 bases align to TRBD2. Per the germline V gene, CDR1 is SSHAT and CDR2 is FNYEAQ (reference sequence). The V segment lost 6 bases and the J segment 8 bases; nucleotides outside the gene matches: 8. This CDR3 has 14 residues. Here the CDR3 reads CASSDTSGLGELFF. In DNA form, the CDR3 reads TGTGCCAGCAGTGATACTAGCGGCCTAGGGGAGCTGTTTTTT.

V is TRBV19 and J is TRBJ2-7; 10 bases line up with TRBD2. V was clipped by 3 bases and J by 5 bases; unmatched bases: 7. The CDR3 sequence is 15 residues long. Germline loops: CDR1 LNHDA, CDR2 SQIVND (reference sequence). The CDR3 coding sequence is TGTGCCAGTAGTATGGCTAGCGGGAGCCTGAACGAGCAGTACTTC. Amino acid sequence: CASSMASGSLNEQYF. Full variable domain (outside the CDR3, taken from reference TRBV19 and TRBJ2-7): DGGITQSPKYLFRKEGQNVTLSCEQNLNHDAMYWYRQDPGQGLRLIYYSQIVNDFQKGDIAEGYSVSREKKESFPLTVTSAQKNPTAFYLCASSMASGSLNEQYFGPGTRLTVT.

The chain links TRBV6-1 to TRBJ2-3; D is possibly TRBD1 (6 bases). V shed 9 bases and J shed 2 bases, with 15 bases lying between them. The CDR3 has 14 residues. From germline, CDR1 is MNHNS and CDR2 SASEGT. CDR3 residues: CARRDRFLTDTQYF. DNA of the CDR3: TGTGCCAGAAGAGACAGGTTCCTCACAGATACGCAGTATTTT.

Notes on this clone: A much larger clone is a single base away; this may be a read error. The same CDR3 is also encoded by other DNA sequences in this sample. CDR3 in amino acids: CASSLRSGLNEKLFF. The CDR3 DNA follows: TGTGCTAGCAGTTTAAGGTCGGGGCTTAATGAAAAACTGTTTTTT. The chain joins TRBV28 to TRBJ1-4; the D gene is possibly TRBD1 (5 bases). This CDR3 has 15 amino acids. The germline gives CDR1 MDHEN, CDR2 SYDVKM.

This chain connects TRBV9 to TRBJ2-2, with TRBD1 identical over 7 bases. Germline trimming cut 0 bases from V and 4 bases from J; bases unmatched to any gene: 6. This CDR3 contains 16 residues. Germline V lookup: CDR1 SGDLS, CDR2 YYNGEE. In DNA form, the CDR3 reads TGTGCCAGCAGCGTAGTCGGGACAGCCAGCACCGGGGAGCTGTTTTTT. It codes for CASSVVGTASTGELFF.

The chain combines TRBV5-8 with TRBJ2-7, with D perhaps matching TRBD1 (5 bases). V was cut by 0 bases and J by 2 bases, with 9 bases left in between. Germline V gene data show CDR1 as SGHTS and CDR2 as YDEGEE. The CDR3 runs 14 residues. CDR3 nucleotide sequence: TGTGCCAGCAGCTTGGCCCAGGGCACCTACGAGCAGTACTTC. Translating it yields CASSLAQGTYEQYF.

This chain links TRBV2 with TRBJ2-7, with D tentatively TRBD2 (6 bases). CDR1 is SNHLY, CDR2 FYNNEI, per germline. V lost 3 bases to trimming and J lost 1 base, with 13 bases between them. The CDR3 loop spans 15 amino acids. CDR3 sequence reads: CASSEGRDLSYEQYF. The CDR3 DNA is TGTGCCAGCAGTGAGGGGCGGGACCTATCCTACGAGCAGTACTTC.

The gene calls are TRBV9 and TRBJ2-1; 7 nucleotides agree with TRBD2. V lost 1 base, J lost 7 bases, and 2 bases stayed unmatched. Germline CDR1 is SGDLS and CDR2 is YYNGEE. This CDR3 region has 13 residues. CDR3 sequence reads: CASSVSGTNEQFF. The CDR3 DNA sequence: TGTGCCAGCAGCGTAAGCGGGACTAATGAGCAGTTCTTC.

The chain carries TRBV27 and TRBJ2-4, with D possibly being TRBD1 or TRBD2 (5 bases each). Germline V gene sequence: CDR1 MNHEY, CDR2 SMNVEV (reference sequence). The CDR3 totals 14 residues. Trimming cost V 6 bases and J 4 bases, with 13 bases left between them. In DNA, the CDR3 is TGTGCCAGCAGAGCAGCGGCAGGGAAAAACATTCAGTACTTC. This encodes CASRAAAGKNIQYF.

The rearrangement joins TRBV28 to TRBJ2-3; 7 bases are a match to TRBD2. In germline, CDR1 is MDHEN, CDR2 SYDVKM. The CDR3 loop spans 19 amino acids. Trimming at V came to 5 bases and at J to 2 bases, leaving 19 bases not matched to a gene. In nucleotides, the CDR3 is TGTGCCAGCAGTATTATCTTCCGCCGGGTGGGAGGGCCCACAGATACGCAGTATTTT. This sequence encodes CASSIIFRRVGGPTDTQYF.

The chain links TRBV15 to TRBJ2-1, with D perhaps TRBD2 (6 bases). This CDR3 region has 15 residues. The V gene's germline CDR1 is LNHNV and CDR2 YYDKDF (reference sequence). V was shortened by 4 bases and J by 7 bases, with 17 bases between the two germline ends. The CDR3 is CATSISDSRGNEQFF. As DNA, the CDR3 is TGTGCCACCAGCATAAGCGACTCCCGGGGGAATGAGCAGTTCTTC.

The genes are TRBV10-3 and TRBJ2-7; TRBD2 matches 7 bases. Germline trimming cut 2 bases from V and 4 bases from J; bases unmatched to any gene: 11. Germline V CDR1 and CDR2: ENHRY, SYGVKD. The length of the CDR3 is 16 residues. DNA of the CDR3: TGTGCCATCAGTGAGGGCCTGGCGGGAGAAGGATACGAGCAGTACTTC. Translated: CAISEGLAGEGYEQYF.

This clone was detected only a few times. The chain is built from TRBV7-9 and TRBJ1-4; 7 bases agree with TRBD1. V shed 10 bases, J shed 5 bases, and the junction held 7 bases outside the gene matches. The CDR3 extends over 13 amino acids. Germline CDR1 SEHNR, CDR2 FQNEAQ (reference sequence). CDR3 sequence: CATGDRENEKLFF. The CDR3, as DNA: TGTGCCACCGGCGACAGGGAAAATGAAAAACTGTTTTTT.

The chain carries TRBV28 and TRBJ2-1, with a tentative D call TRBD2 (5 bases). Trimming cost V 6 bases and J 8 bases, with 26 bases left between them. CDR3 length equals 17 residues. CDR1 and CDR2 from the germline V gene are MDHEN and SYDVKM. The CDR3 sequence: CASSPLVGVFAQDEQFF. Written as DNA, the CDR3 is TGTGCCAGCAGCCCTTTGGTGGGAGTGTTTGCTCAGGATGAGCAGTTCTTC.

Notes on this clone: Other DNA sequences in this specimen translate into the identical CDR3. The chain links TRBV19 to TRBJ2-7, with 11 bases identical to TRBD1. V was pared by 4 bases and J by 5 bases, with 7 bases of the junction left unmatched. Germline-derived CDR1 and CDR2 are LNHDA and SQIVND (reference sequence). The length of the CDR3 is 15 residues. CDR3: CASSTWTGGRDEQYF. CDR3 nucleotide sequence: TGTGCCAGTAGTACTTGGACAGGGGGCCGGGACGAGCAGTACTTC.

This chain links TRBV4-1 with TRBJ2-3, with D perhaps being TRBD1 or TRBD2 (6 bases each). The CDR3 is 17 amino acids. Per the germline V gene, CDR1 is MGHRA and CDR2 is YSYEKL. V was pared by 0 bases and J by 3 bases, with 16 bases between. This chain's CDR3 is CASSQEAFGGTTDTQYF. The CDR3 coding sequence is TGCGCCAGCAGCCAAGAGGCCTTTGGGGGGACAACAGATACGCAGTATTTT.

The J gene is TRBJ2-3, the V gene TRBV6-6; possible D gene TRBD1, 5 bases. The germline CDR1 and CDR2 sequences are MNHNY and SVGAGI (reference sequence). The length of the CDR3 is 16 residues. V lost 0 bases and J 8 bases, leaving 18 bases between the germline ends. The CDR3 sequence: CASSYSEGDFGGTQYF. The CDR3, as DNA: TGTGCCAGCAGTTACTCCGAAGGGGATTTTGGTGGTACGCAGTATTTT.

The genes are TRBV6-1 and TRBJ1-3, with D uncertain. V lost 7 bases, J lost 0 bases, and 10 bases lay in between. CDR3 length equals 14 residues. The V gene's germline CDR1 is MNHNS and CDR2 SASEGT. The CDR3 protein is CASTPLVSGNTIYF. CDR3 nucleotide sequence: TGTGCCAGCACCCCCCTAGTCTCTGGAAACACCATATATTTT.

The chain recombines TRBV7-9 with TRBJ2-1, with no clear D. V was trimmed by 5 bases and J by 6 bases, leaving 14 bases between them. The CDR3 totals 14 residues. Germline CDR1 reads SEHNR; CDR2 reads FQNEAQ (reference sequence). The CDR3 region has the DNA TGTGCCAGCAGCCTCCCCCTTTCGATCAATGAGCAGTTCTTC. This gives the protein CASSLPLSINEQFF. Full variable domain (outside the CDR3, taken from reference TRBV7-9 and TRBJ2-1): DTGVSQNPRHKITKRGQNVTFRCDPISEHNRLYWYRQTLGQGPEFLTYFQNEAQLEKSRLLSDRFSAERPKGSFSTLEIQRTEQGDSAMYLCASSLPLSINEQFFGPGTRLTVL.

This chain uses TRBV2 with TRBJ1-5; 10 nucleotides match TRBD1. CDR1 SNHLY and CDR2 FYNNEI come from the germline V gene. Trimming at V came to 6 bases and at J to 7 bases, leaving 3 bases not matched to a gene. This CDR3 region has 13 residues. The CDR3 reads CASRPGQGQPQHF. The CDR3 nucleotides read TGTGCCAGCAGGCCGGGACAGGGGCAGCCCCAGCATTTT. Drawing the rest from reference TRBV2 and TRBJ1-5, the complete variable domain is EPEVTQTPSHQVTQMGQEVILRCVPISNHLYFYWYRQILGQKVEFLVSFYNNEISEKSEIFDDQFSVERPDGSNFTLKIRSTKLEDSAMYFCASRPGQGQPQHFGDGTRLSIL.

The table lists this clone with a count of one. This chain uses TRBV7-9 with TRBJ2-7; D remains unclear. The CDR3 runs 14 residues. V was pared by 5 bases and J by 2 bases, with 13 bases between. Germline lookup yields CDR1 SEHNR and CDR2 FQNEAQ (reference sequence). The CDR3 is CASSAIDTTYEQYF. CDR3 coding DNA: TGTGCCAGCAGCGCTATCGACACAACCTACGAGCAGTACTTC.

The chain uses TRBV11-2 and TRBJ2-2; D is unresolved. The CDR3 spans 18 residues. V was shortened by 1 base and J by 4 bases, with 19 bases between the two germline ends. Germline V lookup: CDR1 SGHAT, CDR2 FQNNGV. CDR3 in DNA: TGTGCCAGCAGCTTAGTTCGGTTCACGCAAATAAGCACCGGGGAGCTGTTTTTT. Its translation is CASSLVRFTQISTGELFF.